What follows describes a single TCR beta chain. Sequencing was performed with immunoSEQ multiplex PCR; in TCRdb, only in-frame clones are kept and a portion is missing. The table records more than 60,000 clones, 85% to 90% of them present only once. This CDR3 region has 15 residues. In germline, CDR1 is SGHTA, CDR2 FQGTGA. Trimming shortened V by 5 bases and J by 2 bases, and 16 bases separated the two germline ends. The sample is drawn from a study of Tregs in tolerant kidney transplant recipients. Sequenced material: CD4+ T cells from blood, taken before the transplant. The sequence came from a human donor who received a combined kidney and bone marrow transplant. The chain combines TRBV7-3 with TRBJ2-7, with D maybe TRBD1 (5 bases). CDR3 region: CASSLGPIGTYEQYF. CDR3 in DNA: TGTGCCAGCAGCCTGGGGCCTATTGGAACCTACGAGCAGTACTTC.